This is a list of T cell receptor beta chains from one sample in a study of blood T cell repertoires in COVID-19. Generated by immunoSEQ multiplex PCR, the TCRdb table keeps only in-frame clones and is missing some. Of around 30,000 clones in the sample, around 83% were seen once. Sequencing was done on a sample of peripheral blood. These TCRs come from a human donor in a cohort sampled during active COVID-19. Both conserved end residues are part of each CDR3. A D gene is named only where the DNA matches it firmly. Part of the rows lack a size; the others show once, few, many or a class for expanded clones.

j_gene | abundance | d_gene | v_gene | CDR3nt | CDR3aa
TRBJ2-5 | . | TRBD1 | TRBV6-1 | TGTGCCAGCAGTGAAGGGTGGGGACAGGGTCAAGAGACCCAGTACTTC | CASSEGWGQGQETQYF
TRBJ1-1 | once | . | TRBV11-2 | TGTGCCAGCAGCGCAGGACAGAACACTGAAGCTTTCTTT | CASSAGQNTEAFF
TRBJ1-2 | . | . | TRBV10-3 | TGTGCCATCAGTTTACCCTGGGAGGATGGCTACACCTTC | CAISLPWEDGYTF
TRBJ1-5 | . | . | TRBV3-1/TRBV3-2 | TGTGCCAGCAGCCAACCTGGACAGACGGGTCAGCCCCAGCATTTT | CASSQPGQTGQPQHF
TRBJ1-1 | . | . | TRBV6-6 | TGTGCCAGCAGTTACGGGCAGAACACTGAAGCTTTCTTT | CASSYGQNTEAFF
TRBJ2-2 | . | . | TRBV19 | TGTGCCAGTAGTTCCGGGACAACGAACACCGGGGAGCTGTTTTTT | CASSSGTTNTGELFF
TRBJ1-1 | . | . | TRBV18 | TGTGCCAGCTCACCAGATTTTCAGATGAACACTGAAGCTTTCTTT | CASSPDFQMNTEAFF
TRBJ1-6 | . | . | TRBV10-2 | TGCGCCAGCAAGACGCCGGGGAATTCACCCCTCCACTTT | CASKTPGNSPLHF
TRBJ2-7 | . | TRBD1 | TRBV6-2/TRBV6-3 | TGTGCCAGCAGCCCCAGACAGGGTCCCTACGAGCAGTACTTC | CASSPRQGPYEQYF
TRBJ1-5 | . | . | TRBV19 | TGTGCCAGTACCCTACGGGGGGAGCAGCCCCAGCATTTT | CASTLRGEQPQHF
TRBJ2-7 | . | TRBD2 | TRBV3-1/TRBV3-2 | TGTGCCAGCAGCCAACCCCTGATTGGGGGGGACCCCTACGAGCAGTACTTC | CASSQPLIGGDPYEQYF
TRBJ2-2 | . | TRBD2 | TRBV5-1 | TGCGCCAGCAGCCCCACCTTAGCGGGGGGGATCACCGGGGAGCTGTTTTTT | CASSPTLAGGITGELFF
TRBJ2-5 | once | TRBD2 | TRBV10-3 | TGTGCCATCAGTGAATCGGGGGGGGAGACCCAGTACTTC | CAISESGGETQYF
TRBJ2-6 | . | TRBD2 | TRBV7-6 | TGTGCCAGCAGCTTAGCGGCGGGGGTTGCCAACGTCCTGACTTTC | CASSLAAGVANVLTF
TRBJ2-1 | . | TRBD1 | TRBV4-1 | TGCGCCAGCAGCCAACCCGGGACAGGGAGTTACAATGAGCAGTTCTTC | CASSQPGTGSYNEQFF
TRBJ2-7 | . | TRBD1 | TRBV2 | TGTGCCAGCAGGGCGACAGGGGGGTACGAGCAGTACTTC | CASRATGGYEQYF
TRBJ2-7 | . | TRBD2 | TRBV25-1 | TGTGCCAGCAGTGATCTGGCGGGGGGCCCCTCCTACGAGCAGTACTTC | CASSDLAGGPSYEQYF
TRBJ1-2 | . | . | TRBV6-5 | TGTGCCAGCAGGCGGACAGAGAACTATGGCTACACCTTC | CASRRTENYGYTF
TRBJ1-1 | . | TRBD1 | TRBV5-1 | TGCGCCAGCAGCACCGGGACGGGACAGGGGGCGGCTTTCTTT | CASSTGTGQGAAFF
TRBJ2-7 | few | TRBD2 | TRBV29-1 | TGCAGCGGAGTGACTAGCGGCTACGAGCAGTACTTC | CSGVTSGYEQYF
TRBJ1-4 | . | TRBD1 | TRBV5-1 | TGCGCCAGCAGCGAGGGGGCGCGGGGTAATGAAAAACTGTTTTTT | CASSEGARGNEKLFF
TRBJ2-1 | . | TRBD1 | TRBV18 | TGTGCCAGCTCGTCGATTGGGACAGCCCGGGATGAGCAGTTCTTC | CASSSIGTARDEQFF
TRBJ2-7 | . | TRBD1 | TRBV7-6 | TGTGCCAGCAGCCCATCCCGGGACAGCTACGAGCAGTACTTC | CASSPSRDSYEQYF
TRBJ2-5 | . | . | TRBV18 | TGTGCCAGCTCACCACGGGCTACCACAGGGAACCCCTGGGAGACCCAGTACTTC | CASSPRATTGNPWETQYF
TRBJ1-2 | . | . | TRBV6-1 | TGTGCCAGCAGTGAAGACAGGAACTGGGCCTTCTATGGCTACACCTTC | CASSEDRNWAFYGYTF
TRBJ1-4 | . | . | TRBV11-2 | TGTGCCAGCAGCTTAGTATCCTATAGCTTGGACAGAAGGCGAGAACTGTTTTTT | CASSLVSYSLDRRRELFF
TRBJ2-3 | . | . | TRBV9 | TGTGCCAGCAGCGTGGCACCCACAGATACGCAGTATTTT | CASSVAPTDTQYF
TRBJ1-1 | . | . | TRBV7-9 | TGTGCCAGCAGCTTAGGGGCGGGGTCCGGTGAAGCTTTCTTT | CASSLGAGSGEAFF
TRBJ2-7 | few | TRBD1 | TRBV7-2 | TGTGCCAGCAGCCAGGGACAGAGACCCTACGAGCAGTACTTC | CASSQGQRPYEQYF
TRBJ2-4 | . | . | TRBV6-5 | TGTGCCAGCAGTTACTCCCAGGGTAACATTCAGTACTTC | CASSYSQGNIQYF
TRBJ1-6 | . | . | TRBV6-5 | TGTGCCAGCAGTTACGGCCCGGGGATTAATTCACCCCTCCACTTT | CASSYGPGINSPLHF
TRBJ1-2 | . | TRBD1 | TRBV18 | TGTGCCAGCTCACCGGAGGGGGCAGGCTATGGCTACACCTTC | CASSPEGAGYGYTF
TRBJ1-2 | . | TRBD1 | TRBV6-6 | TGTGCCAGCAGTTACTCCCAGGGGGCGAGTGGCTACACCTTC | CASSYSQGASGYTF
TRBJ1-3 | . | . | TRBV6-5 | TGTGCCAGCCTCGCGGGGCCGGGAAACACCATATATTTT | CASLAGPGNTIYF
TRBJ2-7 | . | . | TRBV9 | TGTGCCAGCAGCCCGGGACATATCCTGCCCTACGAGCAGTACTTC | CASSPGHILPYEQYF
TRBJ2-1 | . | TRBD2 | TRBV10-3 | TGTGCCATCACCGCGGGACTAGCACTTTACAATGAGCAGTTCTTC | CAITAGLALYNEQFF
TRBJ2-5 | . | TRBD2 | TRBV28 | TGTGCCAGCAGTCCGCCGGGACTAGAAGAGACCCAGTACTTC | CASSPPGLEETQYF
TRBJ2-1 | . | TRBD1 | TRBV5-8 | TGTGCCAGCAGCTCCGACAGGGGGGTTTACAATGAGCAGTTCTTC | CASSSDRGVYNEQFF
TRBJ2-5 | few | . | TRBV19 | TGTGCCAGTAGTATTGAGGGTCTGGAGACCCAGTACTTC | CASSIEGLETQYF
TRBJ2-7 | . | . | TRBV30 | TGTGCCTGGAGTGTTGGGCGGGCCTACTCCTACGAGCAGTACTTC | CAWSVGRAYSYEQYF
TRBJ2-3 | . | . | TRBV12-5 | TGTGCTAGTGGTTTGGTCCAGGGGGGATGGGATACGCAGTATTTT | CASGLVQGGWDTQYF
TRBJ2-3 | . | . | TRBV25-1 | TGTGCCAGCGAGGGGGGGTTTACAGATACGCAGTATTTT | CASEGGFTDTQYF
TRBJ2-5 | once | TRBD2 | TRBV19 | TGTGCCAGTTCTAGCGGGGGGACTCAAGAGACCCAGTACTTC | CASSSGGTQETQYF
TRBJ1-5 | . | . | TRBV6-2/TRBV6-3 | TGTGCCAGCAGCCTAGGAGGATGGCGCAATCAGCCCCAGCATTTT | CASSLGGWRNQPQHF
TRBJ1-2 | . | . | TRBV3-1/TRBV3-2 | TGTGCCAGCAGCCATTCATCTCGAGGGGGGGACTATGGCTACACCTTC | CASSHSSRGGDYGYTF
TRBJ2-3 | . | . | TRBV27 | TGTGCCAGCAGTTTAGGGGGGGCCGCAGATACGCAGTATTTT | CASSLGGAADTQYF
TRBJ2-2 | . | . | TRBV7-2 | TGTGCCAGCAGCTTAGTAGCTGTGAACACCGGGGAGCTGTTTTTT | CASSLVAVNTGELFF
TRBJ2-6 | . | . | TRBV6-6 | TGTGCCAGCAGTCGATCCAGCGAGGGGGCCAACGTCCTGACTTTC | CASSRSSEGANVLTF
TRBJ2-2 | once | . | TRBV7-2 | TGTGCCAGCAGCTTGGTCTATCCTTCCACCGGGGAGCTGTTTTTT | CASSLVYPSTGELFF
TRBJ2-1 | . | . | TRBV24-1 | TGTGCCACCAGTGACGGACCGGGATACAATGAGCAGTTCTTC | CATSDGPGYNEQFF
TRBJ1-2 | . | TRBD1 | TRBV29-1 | TGCAGCGTTGATTTGAAGGGACAGACTTTTTTTGGCTACACCTTC | CSVDLKGQTFFGYTF
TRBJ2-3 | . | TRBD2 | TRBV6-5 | TGTGCCAGCAGTTACCGACTAGCCGGAGATACGCAGTATTTT | CASSYRLAGDTQYF